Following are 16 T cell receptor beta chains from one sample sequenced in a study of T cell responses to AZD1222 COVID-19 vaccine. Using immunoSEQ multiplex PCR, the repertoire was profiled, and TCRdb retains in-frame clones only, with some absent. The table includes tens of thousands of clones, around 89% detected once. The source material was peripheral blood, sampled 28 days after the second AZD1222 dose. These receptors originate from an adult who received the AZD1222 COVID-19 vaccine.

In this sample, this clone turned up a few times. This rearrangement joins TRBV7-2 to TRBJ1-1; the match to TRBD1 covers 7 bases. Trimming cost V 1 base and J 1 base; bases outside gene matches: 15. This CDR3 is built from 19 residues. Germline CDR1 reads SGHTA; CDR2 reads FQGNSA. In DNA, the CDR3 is TGTGCCAGCAGCTTAGTTAGGAGGGGGCCGGGAGTCCGGAACACTGAAGCTTTCTTT. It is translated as CASSLVRRGPGVRNTEAFF.

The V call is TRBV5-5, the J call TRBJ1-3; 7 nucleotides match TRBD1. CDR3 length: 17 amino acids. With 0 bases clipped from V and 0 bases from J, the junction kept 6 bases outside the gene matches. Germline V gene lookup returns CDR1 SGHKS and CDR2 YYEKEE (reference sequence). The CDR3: CASSLEGARSSGNTIYF. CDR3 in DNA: TGTGCCAGCAGCTTGGAGGGGGCCCGGAGCTCTGGAAACACCATATATTTT.

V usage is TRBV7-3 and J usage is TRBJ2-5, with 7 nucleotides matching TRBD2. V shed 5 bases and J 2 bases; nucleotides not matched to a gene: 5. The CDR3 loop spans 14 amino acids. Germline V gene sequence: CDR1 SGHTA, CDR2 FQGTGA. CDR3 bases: TGTGCCAGCAGCGTTGGGGGAGGGCAAGAGACCCAGTACTTC. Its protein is CASSVGGGQETQYF.

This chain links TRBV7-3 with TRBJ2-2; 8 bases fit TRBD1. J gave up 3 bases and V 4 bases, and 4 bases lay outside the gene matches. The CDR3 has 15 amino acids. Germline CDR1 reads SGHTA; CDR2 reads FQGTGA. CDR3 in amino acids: CASSSDRDHTGELFF. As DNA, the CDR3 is TGTGCCAGCAGCTCGGACAGGGATCACACCGGGGAGCTGTTTTTT.

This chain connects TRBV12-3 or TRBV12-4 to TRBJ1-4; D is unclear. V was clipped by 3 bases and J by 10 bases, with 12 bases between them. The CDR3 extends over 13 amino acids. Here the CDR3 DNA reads TGTGCCAGCAGTTTGGTGGTAGGCCGAAAACTGTTTTTT. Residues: CASSLVVGRKLFF.

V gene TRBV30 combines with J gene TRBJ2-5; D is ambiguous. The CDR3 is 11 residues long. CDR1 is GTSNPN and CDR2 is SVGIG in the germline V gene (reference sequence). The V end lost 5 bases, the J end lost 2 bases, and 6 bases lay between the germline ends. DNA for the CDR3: TGTGCCTGGGGTTCTCAAGAGACCCAGTACTTC. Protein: CAWGSQETQYF.

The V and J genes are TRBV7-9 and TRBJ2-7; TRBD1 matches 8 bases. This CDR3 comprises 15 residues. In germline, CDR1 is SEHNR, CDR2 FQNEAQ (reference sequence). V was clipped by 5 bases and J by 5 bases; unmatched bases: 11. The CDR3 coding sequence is TGTGCCAGCAGCCAAGGGACAGGCCCGGGGGACGAGCAGTACTTC. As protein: CASSQGTGPGDEQYF.

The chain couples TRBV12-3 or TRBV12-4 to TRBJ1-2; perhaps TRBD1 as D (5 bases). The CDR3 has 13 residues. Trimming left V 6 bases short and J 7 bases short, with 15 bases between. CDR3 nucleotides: TGTGCCAGCAGGACTGGGGGATCGGGTGGCTACACCTTC. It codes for CASRTGGSGGYTF.

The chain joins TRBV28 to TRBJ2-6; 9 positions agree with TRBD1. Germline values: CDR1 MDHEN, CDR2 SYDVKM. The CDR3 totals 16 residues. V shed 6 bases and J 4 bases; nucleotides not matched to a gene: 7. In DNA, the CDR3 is TGTGCCAGCAGCGAACAGGGGGCGAGAGGGGCCAACGTCCTGACTTTC. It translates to CASSEQGARGANVLTF.

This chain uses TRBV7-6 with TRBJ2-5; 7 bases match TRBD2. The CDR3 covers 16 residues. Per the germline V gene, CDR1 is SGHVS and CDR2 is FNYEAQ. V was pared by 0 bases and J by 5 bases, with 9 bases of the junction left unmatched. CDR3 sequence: CASSLAGAGVIETQYF. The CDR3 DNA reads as TGTGCCAGCAGCTTAGCAGGGGCGGGAGTGATCGAGACCCAGTACTTC.

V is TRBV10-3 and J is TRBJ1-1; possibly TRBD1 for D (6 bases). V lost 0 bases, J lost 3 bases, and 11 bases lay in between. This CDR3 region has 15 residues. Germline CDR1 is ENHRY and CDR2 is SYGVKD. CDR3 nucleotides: TGTGCCATCAGTGAGTCAGGGAGGGGGGACACTGAAGCTTTCTTT. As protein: CAISESGRGDTEAFF.

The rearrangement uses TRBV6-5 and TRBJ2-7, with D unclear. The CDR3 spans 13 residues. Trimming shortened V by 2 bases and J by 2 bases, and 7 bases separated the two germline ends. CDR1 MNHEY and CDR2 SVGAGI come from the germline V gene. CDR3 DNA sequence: TGTGCCAGCAGTTACCGGCAGCCCTACGAGCAGTACTTC. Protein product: CASSYRQPYEQYF.

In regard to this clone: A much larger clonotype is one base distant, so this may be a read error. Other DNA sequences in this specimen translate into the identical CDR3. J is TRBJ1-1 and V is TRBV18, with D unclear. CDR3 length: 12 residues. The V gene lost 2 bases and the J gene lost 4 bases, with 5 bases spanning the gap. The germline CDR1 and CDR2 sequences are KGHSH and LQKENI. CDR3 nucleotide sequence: TGTGCCAGCTCACCAGGCAGCACTGAAGCTTTCTTT. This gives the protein CASSPGSTEAFF.

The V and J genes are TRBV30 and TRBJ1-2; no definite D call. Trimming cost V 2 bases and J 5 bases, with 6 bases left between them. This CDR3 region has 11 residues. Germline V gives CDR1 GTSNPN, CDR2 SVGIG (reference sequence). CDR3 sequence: CAWSPSYGYTF. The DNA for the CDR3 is TGTGCCTGGAGTCCCTCGTATGGCTACACCTTC.

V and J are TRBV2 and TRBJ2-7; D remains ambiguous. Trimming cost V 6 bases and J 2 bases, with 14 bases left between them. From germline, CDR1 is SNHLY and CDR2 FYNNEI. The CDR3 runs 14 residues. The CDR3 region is CASRAGLIPYEQYF. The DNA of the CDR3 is TGTGCCAGCAGGGCCGGCCTAATACCCTACGAGCAGTACTTC.

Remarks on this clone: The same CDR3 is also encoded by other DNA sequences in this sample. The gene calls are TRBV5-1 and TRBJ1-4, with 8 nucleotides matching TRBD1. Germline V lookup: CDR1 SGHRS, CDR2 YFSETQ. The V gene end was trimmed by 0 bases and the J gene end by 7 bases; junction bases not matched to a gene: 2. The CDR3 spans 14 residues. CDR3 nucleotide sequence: TGCGCCAGCAGCTTGGCAGGGGGCGGTGAAAAACTGTTTTTT. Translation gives CASSLAGGGEKLFF.